This T cell receptor (beta chain) originates from a study of T cell responses to AZD1222 COVID-19 vaccine. Note on this clone: The antigen is undetermined.

Study-level findings and limits: Seropositive AZD1222 recipients at baseline numbered only five to seven.

Sequencing used immunoSEQ multiplex PCR; TCRdb keeps in-frame clones, though not all of them. The sample has roughly 130,000 clones; just under 95% are singletons. The CDR3 is made up of 15 amino acids. V was trimmed by 0 bases and J by 4 bases, leaving 12 bases between them. Germline V lookup: CDR1 MNHNS, CDR2 SASEGT. The TCR was taken from an adult who received the AZD1222 COVID-19 vaccine. The chain recombines TRBV6-1 with TRBJ1-2; maybe TRBD1 (5 bases). The sample in question was peripheral blood, obtained 28 days after the second AZD1222 dose. The CDR3 DNA reads as TGTGCCAGCAGTGAAGCATGGCAGGGACCCTATGGCTACACCTTC. This translates into CASSEAWQGPYGYTF.